These 14 T cell receptor beta chains came from one sample sequenced in a study of OX40 agonist ivuxolimab in advanced cancers. Some clones are missing from TCRdb's copy, which holds only in-frame ones; the method was immunoSEQ multiplex PCR. The sample has about 59,000 clones, around 87% seen once; the top ten hold 0.3% to 0.45%. The sample was CD4+ or CD8+ T cells sorted from blood, taken in a trial of the OX40 agonist ivuxolimab. These TCRs come from an adult with an advanced solid tumor such as melanoma, head and neck, liver or kidney cancer.

J is TRBJ2-5 and V is TRBV6-5, with TRBD2 as a possible D gene (5 bases). V lost 5 bases, J lost 5 bases, and 15 bases lay in between. This CDR3 has 14 amino acids. Germline CDR1 and CDR2: MNHEY and SVGAGI. CDR3: CASSLLMSGETQYF. CDR3 coding DNA: TGTGCCAGCAGTCTTTTGATGTCGGGGGAGACCCAGTACTTC.

The genes are TRBV6-5 and TRBJ2-1; TRBD2 aligns across 8 bases. In germline, CDR1 is MNHEY, CDR2 SVGAGI. V was pared by 4 bases and J by 5 bases, with 10 bases of the junction left unmatched. CDR3 length: 16 amino acids. CDR3 protein: CASSSAAGVRNNEQFF. The DNA of the CDR3 is TGTGCCAGCAGTTCCGCAGCGGGGGTTAGAAACAATGAGCAGTTCTTC.

This chain connects TRBV30 to TRBJ2-3; 8 nucleotides line up with TRBD2. V shed 4 bases, J shed 0 bases, and the junction held 3 bases outside the gene matches. Germline CDR1 GTSNPN, CDR2 SVGIG (reference sequence). The CDR3 spans 14 residues. CDR3 sequence (DNA): TGTGCCTGGAAGGCTAGCGGGAGCACAGATACGCAGTATTTT. Amino acids: CAWKASGSTDTQYF.

The chain uses TRBV18 and TRBJ1-4; TRBD1 might be the D (6 bases). V was clipped by 3 bases and J by 7 bases, with 18 bases between them. Germline-derived CDR1 and CDR2 are KGHSH and LQKENI. CDR3 size: 16 residues. The CDR3 sequence: CASSPPSLGAGEKLFF. As DNA, the CDR3 is TGTGCCAGCTCACCCCCAAGCCTGGGGGCGGGTGAAAAACTGTTTTTT.

The V and J genes are TRBV6-5 and TRBJ2-5; D gene ambiguous. The DNA end lines up better with TRBJ2-7; the J call may be wrong. Per the germline V gene, CDR1 is MNHEY and CDR2 is SVGAGI. The CDR3 has 13 amino acids. The CDR3 sequence is CASRNGPAYEQYF. In DNA form, the CDR3 reads TGTGCCAGCAGGAACGGACCAGCCTACGAGCAGTACTTC.

V is TRBV20-1 and J is TRBJ2-1; unclear D gene. The CDR3 sequence is 11 residues long. Deletions cut 3 bases from V and 4 bases from J, with 4 bases between. Germline V CDR1 and CDR2: DFQATT, SNEGSKA (reference sequence). The CDR3 DNA follows: TGCAGTGCTAGCGAGTACAATGAGCAGTTCTTC. As protein: CSASEYNEQFF.

CDR3 sequence reads: CASRQSSYEQYF. The CDR3 DNA follows: TGTGCCAGCAGACAGAGCTCCTACGAGCAGTACTTC. V and J are TRBV2 and TRBJ2-5; D is unclear. Gene TRBJ2-7 matches the end of the DNA better, so the J call may be wrong. The germline V gene has CDR1 SNHLY and CDR2 FYNNEI. The CDR3 totals 12 residues.

V is TRBV6-6 and J is TRBJ1-1; no clear D. Germline CDR1 reads MNHNY; CDR2 reads SVGAGI (reference sequence). The CDR3 totals 11 residues. The V and J ends lost 2 bases and 7 bases respectively, with 5 bases between them. The CDR3 sequence is CASSYANEAFF. The CDR3 coding sequence is TGTGCCAGCAGTTACGCAAATGAAGCTTTCTTT.

V and J are TRBV6-5 and TRBJ2-7; D is perhaps TRBD2 (5 bases). V was pared by 0 bases and J by 3 bases, with 9 bases between. The germline V gene encodes CDR1 MNHEY and CDR2 SVGAGI. There are 14 residues in the CDR3. CDR3 DNA sequence: TGTGCCAGCAGTTACTCGTTCCGGGGCTACGAGCAGTACTTC. It is translated as CASSYSFRGYEQYF.

This clone was counted once. The V gene is TRBV2, the J gene TRBJ1-2, with D perhaps matching TRBD1 (5 bases). The CDR3 runs to 13 residues. V lost 10 bases, J lost 2 bases, and 14 bases lay in between. Germline lookup yields CDR1 SNHLY and CDR2 FYNNEI. The CDR3 loop reads CANSQDKNYGYTF. The CDR3 DNA follows: TGTGCCAACTCACAGGACAAGAACTATGGCTACACCTTC.

The chain joins TRBV27 to TRBJ1-4; 7 bases line up with TRBD1. This CDR3 comprises 16 residues. Germline CDR1 and CDR2: MNHEY and SMNVEV (reference sequence). J was trimmed by 5 bases and V by 0 bases; bases with no gene match: 6. The CDR3 region has the DNA TGTGCCAGCAGTTTATCCTCGGGACAGATGAATGAAAAACTGTTTTTT. Translating gives CASSLSSGQMNEKLFF.

The rearrangement uses TRBV18 and TRBJ1-4, with D tentatively TRBD1 (5 bases). The CDR3 consists of 14 residues. CDR1 KGHSH and CDR2 LQKENI come from the germline V gene. Trimming shortened V by 3 bases and J by 4 bases, and 9 bases separated the two germline ends. The CDR3 loop reads CASSPIDSNEKLFF. The CDR3 DNA sequence: TGTGCCAGCTCACCGATAGACAGTAATGAAAAACTGTTTTTT. Full variable domain (remainder filled in from reference TRBV18 and TRBJ1-4): NAGVMQNPRHLVRRRGQEARLRCSPMKGHSHVYWYRQLPEEGLKFMVYLQKENIIDESGMPKERFSAEFPKEGPSILRIQQVVRGDSAAYFCASSPIDSNEKLFFGSGTQLSVL.

In its sample, this clone was seen a few times. V is TRBV29-1 and J is TRBJ2-7; no clear D. This CDR3 region has 12 residues. The germline V and J ends were trimmed by 5 bases and 2 bases, with 10 bases remaining between them. In germline, CDR1 is SQVTM, CDR2 ANQGSEA. The CDR3, as DNA: TGCAGCGTTTTGGGCCGAGCCTACGAGCAGTACTTC. It specifies CSVLGRAYEQYF.

This sequence joins TRBV29-1 and TRBJ2-2; TRBD1 matches 9 bases. CDR1 and CDR2 from the germline V gene are SQVTM and ANQGSEA. The V gene end was trimmed by 0 bases and the J gene end by 8 bases; junction bases not matched to a gene: 10. CDR3 length equals 16 residues. The CDR3 coding sequence is TGCAGCGTTGAAGATCGAGGGACAGGGACAACTGGGGAGCTGTTTTTT. Its protein is CSVEDRGTGTTGELFF.